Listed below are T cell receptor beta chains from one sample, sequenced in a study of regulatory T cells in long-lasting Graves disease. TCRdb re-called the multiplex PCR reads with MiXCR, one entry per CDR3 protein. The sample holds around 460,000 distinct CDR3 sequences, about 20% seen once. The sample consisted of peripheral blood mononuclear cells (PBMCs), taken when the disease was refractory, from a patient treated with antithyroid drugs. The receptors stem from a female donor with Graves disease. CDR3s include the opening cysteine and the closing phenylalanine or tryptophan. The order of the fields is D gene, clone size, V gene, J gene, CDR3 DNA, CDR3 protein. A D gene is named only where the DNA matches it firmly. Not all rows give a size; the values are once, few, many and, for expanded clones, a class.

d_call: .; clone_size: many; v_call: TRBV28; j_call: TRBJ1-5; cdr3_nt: TGTGCCAGCAGTTTAAGCCAGGTCCAGCCCCAGCATTTT; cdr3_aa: CASSLSQVQPQHF
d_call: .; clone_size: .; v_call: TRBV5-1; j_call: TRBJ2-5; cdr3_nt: TGCGCCAGCAGTACAGAGGTGGGAGAGACCCAGTACTTC; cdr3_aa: CASSTEVGETQYF
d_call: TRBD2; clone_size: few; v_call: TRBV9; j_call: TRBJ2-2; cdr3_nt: TGTGCCAGCAGCAGGCCCGGGAGGGCGAACACCGGGGAGCTGTTTTTT; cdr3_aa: CASSRPGRANTGELFF
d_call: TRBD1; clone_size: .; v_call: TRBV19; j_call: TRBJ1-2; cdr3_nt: TGTGCCAGTAGCGGGACAGGGGGCATTGGCTACACCTTC; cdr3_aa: CASSGTGGIGYTF
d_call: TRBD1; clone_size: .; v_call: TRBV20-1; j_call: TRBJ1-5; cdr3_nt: TGCAGTGCTAGCCTCGGACAGGTTAGCAATCAGCCCCAGCATTTT; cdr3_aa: CSASLGQVSNQPQHF
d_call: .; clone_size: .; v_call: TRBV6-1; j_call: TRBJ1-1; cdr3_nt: TGTGCCAGTGCGGGGGTGGGCACTGAAGCTTTCTTT; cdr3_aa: CASAGVGTEAFF
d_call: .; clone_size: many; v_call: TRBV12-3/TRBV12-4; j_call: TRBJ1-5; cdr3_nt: TGTGCCAGCAGTTTCACGCCGGGGCGGGGGGATCAGCCCCAGCATTTT; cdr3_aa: CASSFTPGRGDQPQHF
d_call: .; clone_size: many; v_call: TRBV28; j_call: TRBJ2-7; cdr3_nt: TGTGCCAGCGGGACAAACTCTCCCTACGAGCAGTACTTC; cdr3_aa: CASGTNSPYEQYF
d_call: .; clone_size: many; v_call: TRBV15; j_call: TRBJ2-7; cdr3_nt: TGTGCCACCAGCAGAGTCACTATGGGCAGGGAACACGAGCAGTACTTC; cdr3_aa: CATSRVTMGREHEQYF
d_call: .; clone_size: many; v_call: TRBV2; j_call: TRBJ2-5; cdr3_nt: TGTGCCAGCAGCGACCCGGCGGTGGGGGTGACGGGAGTGGAGACCCAGTACTTC; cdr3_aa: CASSDPAVGVTGVETQYF
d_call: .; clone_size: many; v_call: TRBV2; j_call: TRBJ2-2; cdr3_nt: TGTGCCAGCCGGGACGGCCCTACGGCTACCGGGGAGCTGTTTTTT; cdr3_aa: CASRDGPTATGELFF
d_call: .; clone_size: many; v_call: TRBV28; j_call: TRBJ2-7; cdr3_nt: TGTGCCAGCAGTTTTAGCGGAGTCGAGTACTTC; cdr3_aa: CASSFSGVEYF
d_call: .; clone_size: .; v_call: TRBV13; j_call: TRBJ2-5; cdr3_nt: TGTGCCAGCAGCTCTACTCGGGACCAAGAGACCCAGTACTTC; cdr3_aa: CASSSTRDQETQYF
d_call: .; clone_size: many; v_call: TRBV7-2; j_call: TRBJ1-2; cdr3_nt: TGTGCCAGCAGCTTACTGGAGCCTGTCTATGGCTACACCTTC; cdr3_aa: CASSLLEPVYGYTF
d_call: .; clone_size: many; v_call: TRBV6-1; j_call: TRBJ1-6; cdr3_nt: TGTGCCAGCAGTGCTCCGGGGGACGGGAGTTCACCCCTCCACTTT; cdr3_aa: CASSAPGDGSSPLHF
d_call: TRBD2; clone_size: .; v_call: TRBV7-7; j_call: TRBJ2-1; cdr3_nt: TGTGCTAGCAGCACTAGCGGGAGGGCCGACAATGAGCAGTTCTTC; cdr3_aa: CASSTSGRADNEQFF
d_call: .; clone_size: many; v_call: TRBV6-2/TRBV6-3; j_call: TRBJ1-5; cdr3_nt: TGTGCCAGCAGTTTTTTCGGCTCGGGGGGCAATCAGCCCCAGCATTTT; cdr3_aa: CASSFFGSGGNQPQHF
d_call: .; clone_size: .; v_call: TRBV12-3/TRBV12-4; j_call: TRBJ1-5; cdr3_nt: TGTGCCAGCAGTTACGGGACCCAAGATCAGCCCCAGCATTTT; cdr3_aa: CASSYGTQDQPQHF
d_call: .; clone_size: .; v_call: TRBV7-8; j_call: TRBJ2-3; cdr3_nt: TGTGCCAGCAGCCCCGGTGGGGGAAGTAGCACAGATACGCAGTATTTT; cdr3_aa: CASSPGGGSSTDTQYF
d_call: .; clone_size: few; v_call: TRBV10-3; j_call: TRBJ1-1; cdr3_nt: TGTGCCATCAGCTCCGGGACGCTGAACACTGAAGCTTTCTTT; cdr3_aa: CAISSGTLNTEAFF
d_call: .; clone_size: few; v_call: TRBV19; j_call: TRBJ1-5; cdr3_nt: TGTGCCAGCAACACAAGGCAGGATCTCGGCAATCAGCCCCAGCATTTT; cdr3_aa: CASNTRQDLGNQPQHF
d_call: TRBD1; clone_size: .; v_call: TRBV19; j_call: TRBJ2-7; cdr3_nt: TGTGCCAGTAGTCCCGGGACAGGGGGCAATGACTACGAGCAGTACTTC; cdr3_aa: CASSPGTGGNDYEQYF
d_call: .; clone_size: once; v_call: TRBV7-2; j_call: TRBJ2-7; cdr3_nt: TGTGCCGGCAGCTTCGGAGCGTCTCTAAGGAACGAGCAGTACTTC; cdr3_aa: CAGSFGASLRNEQYF
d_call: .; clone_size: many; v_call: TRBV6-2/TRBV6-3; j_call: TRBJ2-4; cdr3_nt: TGTGCCAGCAGTTACCTGAGGGTTGGAGCCAAAAACATTCAGTACTTC; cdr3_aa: CASSYLRVGAKNIQYF
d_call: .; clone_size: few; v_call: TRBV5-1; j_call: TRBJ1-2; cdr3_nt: TGCGCCAGCAGCTTAGAAATGGGAATTGGCTACACCTTC; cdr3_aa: CASSLEMGIGYTF
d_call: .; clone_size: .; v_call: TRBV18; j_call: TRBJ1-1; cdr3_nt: TGTGCCAGCTCACCACAGCAGGGTCCTATGAACACTGAAGCTTTCTTT; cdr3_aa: CASSPQQGPMNTEAFF
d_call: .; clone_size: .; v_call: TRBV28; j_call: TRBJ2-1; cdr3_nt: TGTGCCAGCAGTCCCCTCCGACCTCTTGGGAATGAGCAGTTCTTC; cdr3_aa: CASSPLRPLGNEQFF
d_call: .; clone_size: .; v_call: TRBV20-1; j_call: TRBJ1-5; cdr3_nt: TGCAGTGGTGCGAGGACACCGAGTCAGCCCCAGCATTTT; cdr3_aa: CSGARTPSQPQHF
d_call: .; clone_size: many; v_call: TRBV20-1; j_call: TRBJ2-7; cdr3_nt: TGCAGTGCTCCGCGCTCAGGGCGAACCTACGAGCAGTACTTC; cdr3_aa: CSAPRSGRTYEQYF
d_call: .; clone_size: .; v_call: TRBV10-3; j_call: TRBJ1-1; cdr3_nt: TGTGCCATCAGTGGGGAGAACACTGAAGCTTTCTTT; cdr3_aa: CAISGENTEAFF
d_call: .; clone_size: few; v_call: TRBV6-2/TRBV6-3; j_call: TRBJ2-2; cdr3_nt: TGTGCCAGCAGTTCCAGCGGCCCCCCGAACACCGGGGAGCTGTTTTTT; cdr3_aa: CASSSSGPPNTGELFF
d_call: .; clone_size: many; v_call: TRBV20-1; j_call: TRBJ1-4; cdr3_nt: TGCAGTGCTGCGACATTGGGACGGCTTAATGAAAAACTGTTTTTT; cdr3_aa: CSAATLGRLNEKLFF
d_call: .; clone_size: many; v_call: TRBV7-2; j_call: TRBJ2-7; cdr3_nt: TGTGCCAGCAGCCGCGGGGGCGTGAGCTCCTACGAGCAGTACTTC; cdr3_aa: CASSRGGVSSYEQYF
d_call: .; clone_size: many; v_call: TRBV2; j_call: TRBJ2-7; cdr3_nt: TGTGCCAGCAGTGAAGAAGCCCGAGAGGACGAGCAGTACTTC; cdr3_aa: CASSEEAREDEQYF
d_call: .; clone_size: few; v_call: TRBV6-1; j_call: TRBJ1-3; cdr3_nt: TGTGCCAGCAGGTCGGACGCGGACTCTGGAAACACCATATATTTT; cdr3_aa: CASRSDADSGNTIYF
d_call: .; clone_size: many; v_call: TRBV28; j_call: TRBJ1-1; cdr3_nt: TGTGCCAGCACTCTGACAGACCAAGTCACTGAAGCTTTCTTT; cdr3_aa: CASTLTDQVTEAFF
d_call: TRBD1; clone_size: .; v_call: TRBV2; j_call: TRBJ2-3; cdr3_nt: TGTGCCAGCAGCGAGACAGGGCCACCAGATACGCAGTATTTT; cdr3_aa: CASSETGPPDTQYF
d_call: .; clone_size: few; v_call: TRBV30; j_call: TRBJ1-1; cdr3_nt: TGTGCCTGGAACCGGGGGGGGACTACGGTCACTGAAGCTTTCTTT; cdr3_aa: CAWNRGGTTVTEAFF
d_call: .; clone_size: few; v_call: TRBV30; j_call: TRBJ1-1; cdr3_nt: TGTGCCTGGATCAGGGATAACACTGAAGCTTTCTTT; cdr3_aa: CAWIRDNTEAFF
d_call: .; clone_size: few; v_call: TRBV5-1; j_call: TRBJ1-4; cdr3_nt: TGCGCCAGCAGCTCCGAGCTTAATCACCAGCTGTTTTTT; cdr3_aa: CASSSELNHQLFF
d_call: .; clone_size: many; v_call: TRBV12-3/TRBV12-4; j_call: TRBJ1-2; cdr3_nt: TGTGCCAGCAGTTTAGGCAGGATACCCTATGGCTACACCTTC; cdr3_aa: CASSLGRIPYGYTF
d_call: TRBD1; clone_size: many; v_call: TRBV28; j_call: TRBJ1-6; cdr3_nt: TGTGCCAGCAGTGCCGACAGGGCGGAGAATTCACCCCTCCACTTT; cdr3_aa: CASSADRAENSPLHF
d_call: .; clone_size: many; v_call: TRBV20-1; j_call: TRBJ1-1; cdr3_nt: TGCAGTGCCCATGATCAATTAGGTGGAGCTTTCTTT; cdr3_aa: CSAHDQLGGAFF
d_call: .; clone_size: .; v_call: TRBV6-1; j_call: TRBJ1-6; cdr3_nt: TGTGCCAGCAGCCGGGACGGACGCGGGGCAAGTGCGCTCCACTTT; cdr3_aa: CASSRDGRGASALHF
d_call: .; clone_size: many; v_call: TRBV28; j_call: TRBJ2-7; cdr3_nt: TGTGCCAGCAGCCCCGGGACTCTTAGCTCCTACGAGCAGTACTTC; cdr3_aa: CASSPGTLSSYEQYF
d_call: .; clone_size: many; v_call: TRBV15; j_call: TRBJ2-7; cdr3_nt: TGTGCCACCAGTAACAGGGACTACTACTACGAGCAGTACTTC; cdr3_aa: CATSNRDYYYEQYF
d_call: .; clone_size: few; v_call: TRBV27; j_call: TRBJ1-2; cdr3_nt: TGTGCCAGCAGAGATCTCCAGGGACCTGTTCTTGGCTACACCTTC; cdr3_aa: CASRDLQGPVLGYTF
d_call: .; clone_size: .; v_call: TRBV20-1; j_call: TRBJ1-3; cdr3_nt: TGCAGTGCTAGGCGGGGGGAGCGGCCTGGAAACACCATATATTTT; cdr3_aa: CSARRGERPGNTIYF
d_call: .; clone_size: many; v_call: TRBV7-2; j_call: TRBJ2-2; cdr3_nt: TGTGCCAGCAGCTACCCTGGGGGCACCGGGGAGCTGTTTTTT; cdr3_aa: CASSYPGGTGELFF
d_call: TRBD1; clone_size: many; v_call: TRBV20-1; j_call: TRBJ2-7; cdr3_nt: TGCAGTGCTAGTTCGGACAGGGGGACCTTCGAGCAGTACTTC; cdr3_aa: CSASSDRGTFEQYF
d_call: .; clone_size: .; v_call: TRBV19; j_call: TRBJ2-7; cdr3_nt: TGTGCCAGTAGTACCGCAGGGATACCATCCTACGAGCAGTACTTC; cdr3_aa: CASSTAGIPSYEQYF